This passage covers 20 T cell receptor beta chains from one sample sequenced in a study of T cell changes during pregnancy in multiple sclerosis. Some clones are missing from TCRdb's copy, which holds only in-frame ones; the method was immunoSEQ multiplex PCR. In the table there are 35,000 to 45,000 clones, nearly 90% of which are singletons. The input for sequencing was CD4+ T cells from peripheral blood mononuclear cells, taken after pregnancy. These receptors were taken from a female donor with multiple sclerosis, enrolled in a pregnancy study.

The CDR3 is CASSEGTQETQYF. The CDR3 nucleotides read TGTGCCAGCAGCGAAGGGACACAAGAGACCCAGTACTTC. The genes are TRBV5-4 and TRBJ2-5; D may be TRBD1 (6 bases). Germline loops: CDR1 SGHNT, CDR2 YYREEE (reference sequence). This CDR3 has 13 residues. V gave up 4 bases and J gave up 2 bases, with 9 bases separating them.

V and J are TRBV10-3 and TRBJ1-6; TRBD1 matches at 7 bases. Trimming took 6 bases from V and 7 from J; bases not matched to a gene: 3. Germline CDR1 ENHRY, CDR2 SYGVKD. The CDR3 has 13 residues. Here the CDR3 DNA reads TGTGCCATCAGACAGGGGCCAAATTCACCCCTCCACTTT. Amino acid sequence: CAIRQGPNSPLHF.

CDR3 coding DNA: TGTGCCAGCAGTTTCGTCCGGGCCAACGTCCTGACTTTC. Translated: CASSFVRANVLTF. The chain combines TRBV28 with TRBJ2-6; D not resolved. Trimming cost V 3 bases and J 5 bases, with 5 bases left between them. Per the germline V gene, CDR1 is MDHEN and CDR2 is SYDVKM. The CDR3 is 13 residues long. Full variable domain (remainder filled in from reference TRBV28 and TRBJ2-6): DVKVTQSSRYLVKRTGEKVFLECVQDMDHENMFWYRQDPGLGLRLIYFSYDVKMKEKGDIPEGYSVSREKKERFSLILESASTNQTSMYLCASSFVRANVLTFGAGSRLTVL.

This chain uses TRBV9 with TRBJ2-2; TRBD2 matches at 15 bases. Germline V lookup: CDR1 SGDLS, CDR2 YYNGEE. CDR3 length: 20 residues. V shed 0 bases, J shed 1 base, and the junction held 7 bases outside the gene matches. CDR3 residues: CASSVGSMGLAGGNTGELFF. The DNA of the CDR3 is TGTGCCAGCAGCGTAGGAAGTATGGGACTAGCGGGGGGGAACACCGGGGAGCTGTTTTTT.

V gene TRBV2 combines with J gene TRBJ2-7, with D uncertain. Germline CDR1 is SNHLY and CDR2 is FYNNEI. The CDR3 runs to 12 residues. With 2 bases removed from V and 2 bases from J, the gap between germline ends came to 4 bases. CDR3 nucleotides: TGTGCCAGCAGTGAACTAGCCTACGAGCAGTACTTC. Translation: CASSELAYEQYF.

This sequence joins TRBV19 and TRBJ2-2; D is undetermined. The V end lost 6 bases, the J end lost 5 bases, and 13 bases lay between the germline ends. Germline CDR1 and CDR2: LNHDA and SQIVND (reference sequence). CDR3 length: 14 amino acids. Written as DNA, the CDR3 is TGTGCCAGTAGGTGGGCAGTGGGTACCGGGGAGCTGTTTTTT. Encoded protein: CASRWAVGTGELFF.

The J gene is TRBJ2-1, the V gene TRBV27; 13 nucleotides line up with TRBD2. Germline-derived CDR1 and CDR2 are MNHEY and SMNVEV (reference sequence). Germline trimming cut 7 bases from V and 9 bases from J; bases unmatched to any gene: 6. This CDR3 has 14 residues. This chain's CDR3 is CASIRLAGGSEQFF. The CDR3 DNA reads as TGTGCCAGCATTCGACTAGCGGGGGGTAGTGAGCAGTTCTTC.

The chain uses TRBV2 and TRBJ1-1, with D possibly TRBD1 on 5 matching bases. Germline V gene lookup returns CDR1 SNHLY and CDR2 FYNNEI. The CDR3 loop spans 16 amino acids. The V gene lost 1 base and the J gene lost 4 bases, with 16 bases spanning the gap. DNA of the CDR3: TGTGCCAGCAGTGAAGGGGGCATCTTTTTTTCCACTGAAGCTTTCTTT. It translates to CASSEGGIFFSTEAFF. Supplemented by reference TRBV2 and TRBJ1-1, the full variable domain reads EPEVTQTPSHQVTQMGQEVILRCVPISNHLYFYWYRQILGQKVEFLVSFYNNEISEKSEIFDDQFSVERPDGSNFTLKIRSTKLEDSAMYFCASSEGGIFFSTEAFFGQGTRLTVV.

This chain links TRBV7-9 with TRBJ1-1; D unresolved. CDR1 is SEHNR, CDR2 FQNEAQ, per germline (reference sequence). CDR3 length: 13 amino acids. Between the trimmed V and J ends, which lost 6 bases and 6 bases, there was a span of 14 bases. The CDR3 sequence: CASRVASISEAFF. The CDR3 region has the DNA TGTGCCAGCAGAGTCGCGTCAATATCTGAAGCTTTCTTT.

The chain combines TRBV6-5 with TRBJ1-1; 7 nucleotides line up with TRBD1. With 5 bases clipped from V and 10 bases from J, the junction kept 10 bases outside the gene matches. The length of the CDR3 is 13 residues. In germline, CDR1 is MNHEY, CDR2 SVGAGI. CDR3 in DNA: TGTGCCAGCAGTCTACAGGGGATAGGTAGAGCTTTCTTT. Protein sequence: CASSLQGIGRAFF.

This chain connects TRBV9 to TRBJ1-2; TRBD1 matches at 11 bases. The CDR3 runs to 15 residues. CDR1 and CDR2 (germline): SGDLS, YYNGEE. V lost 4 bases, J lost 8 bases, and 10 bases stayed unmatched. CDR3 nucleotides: TGTGCCAGCAGCCCAAGGACGGACAGGGGGCAGGGCTACACCTTC. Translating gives CASSPRTDRGQGYTF. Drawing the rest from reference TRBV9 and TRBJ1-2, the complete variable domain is DSGVTQTPKHLITATGQRVTLRCSPRSGDLSVYWYQQSLDQGLQFLIQYYNGEERAKGNILERFSAQQFPDLHSELNLSSLELGDSALYFCASSPRTDRGQGYTFGSGTRLTVV.

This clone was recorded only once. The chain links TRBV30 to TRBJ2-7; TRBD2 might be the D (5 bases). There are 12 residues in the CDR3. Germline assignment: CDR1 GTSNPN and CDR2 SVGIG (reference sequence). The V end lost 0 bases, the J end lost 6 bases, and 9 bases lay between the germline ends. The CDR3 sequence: CAWSVLGFEQYF. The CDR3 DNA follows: TGTGCCTGGAGTGTACTAGGGTTCGAGCAGTACTTC.

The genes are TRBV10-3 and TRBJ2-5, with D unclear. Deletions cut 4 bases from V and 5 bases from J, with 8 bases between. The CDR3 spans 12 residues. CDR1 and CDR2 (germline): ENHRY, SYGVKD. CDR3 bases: TGTGCCATCAGTGTTGCGGATGAGACCCAGTACTTC. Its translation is CAISVADETQYF.

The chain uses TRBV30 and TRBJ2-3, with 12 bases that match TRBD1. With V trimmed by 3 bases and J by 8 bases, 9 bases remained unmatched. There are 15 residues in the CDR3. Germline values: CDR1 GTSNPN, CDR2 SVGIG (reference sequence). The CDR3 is CAWRVWDRGQGTQYF. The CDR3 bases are TGTGCCTGGAGGGTCTGGGACAGGGGGCAGGGTACGCAGTATTTT.

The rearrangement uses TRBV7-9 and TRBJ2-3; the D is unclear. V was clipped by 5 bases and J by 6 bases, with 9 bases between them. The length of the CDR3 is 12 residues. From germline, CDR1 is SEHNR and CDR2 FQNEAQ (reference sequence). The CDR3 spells CASSLIADTQYF. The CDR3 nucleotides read TGTGCCAGCAGCCTAATTGCGGATACGCAGTATTTT.

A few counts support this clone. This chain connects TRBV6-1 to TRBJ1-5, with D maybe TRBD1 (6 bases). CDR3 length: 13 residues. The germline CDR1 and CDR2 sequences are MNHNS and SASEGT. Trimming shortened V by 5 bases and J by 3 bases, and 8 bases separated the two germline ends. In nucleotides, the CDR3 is TGTGCCAGCAGTTGGACAGTCAATCAGCCCCAGCATTTT. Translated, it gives CASSWTVNQPQHF.

CDR3 bases: TGTGCCTCGGGACAGGGACCCAACTATGGCTACACCTTC. Translating it yields CASGQGPNYGYTF. The V call is TRBV10-3, the J call TRBJ1-2, with 9 bases fitting TRBD1. This CDR3 is built from 13 residues. Per the germline V gene, CDR1 is ENHRY and CDR2 is SYGVKD. V lost 11 bases, J lost 2 bases, and 6 bases stayed unmatched.

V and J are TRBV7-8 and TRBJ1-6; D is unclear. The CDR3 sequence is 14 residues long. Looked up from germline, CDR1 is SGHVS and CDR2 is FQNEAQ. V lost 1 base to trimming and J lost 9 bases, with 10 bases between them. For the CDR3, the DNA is TGTGCCAGCAGCTTAGAAGGAGCGAGTTCACCCCTCCACTTT. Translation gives CASSLEGASSPLHF.

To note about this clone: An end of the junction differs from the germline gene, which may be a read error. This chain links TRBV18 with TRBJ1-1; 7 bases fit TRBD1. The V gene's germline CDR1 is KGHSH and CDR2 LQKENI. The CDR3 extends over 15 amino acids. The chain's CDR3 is CASSPRAGGNAEAFF. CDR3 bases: TGTGCCAGCTCACCCAGGGCAGGGGGGAACGCTGAAGCTTTCTTT. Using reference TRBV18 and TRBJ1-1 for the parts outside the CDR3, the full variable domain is NAGVMQNPRHLVRRRGQEARLRCSPMKGHSHVYWYRQLPEEGLKFMVYLQKENIIDESGMPKERFSAEFPKEGPSILRIQQVVRGDSAAYFCASSPRAGGNAEAFFGQGTRLTVV.

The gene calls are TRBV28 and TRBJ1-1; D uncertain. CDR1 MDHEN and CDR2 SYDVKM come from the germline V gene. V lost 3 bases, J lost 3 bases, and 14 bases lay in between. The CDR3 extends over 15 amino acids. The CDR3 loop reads CASSFATDLYTEAFF. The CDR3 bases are TGTGCCAGCAGTTTCGCCACAGATCTATACACTGAAGCTTTCTTT. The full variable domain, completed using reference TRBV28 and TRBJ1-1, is DVKVTQSSRYLVKRTGEKVFLECVQDMDHENMFWYRQDPGLGLRLIYFSYDVKMKEKGDIPEGYSVSREKKERFSLILESASTNQTSMYLCASSFATDLYTEAFFGQGTRLTVV.